This TCR beta chain was sequenced in a study of STAT3 mutations in large granular lymphocyte leukemia. Points from the study as a whole: Every T-LGLL patient had at least one immunodominant TCRbeta clonotype.

This clone has a single count. Its specificity is not known. Some 38,000 productive templates were obtained per sample on average. Produced via immunoSEQ multiplex PCR; TCRdb's table is partial and in-frame only. The data show approximately 42,000 clones, around 80% seen once. This CDR3 comprises 14 residues. Per germline, CDR1 SEHNR and CDR2 FQNEAQ (reference sequence). Trimming took 5 bases from V and 3 from J, leaving 10 bases between them. The chain uses TRBV7-9 and TRBJ1-4, with D possibly TRBD1 on 5 matching bases. The origin of this receptor is a human donor with T large granular lymphocyte leukemia. Some clones in this sample may be carry-over from other donors' samples. The sample was PBMCs. The CDR3 DNA follows: TGTGCCAGCAGCCCGGGACTGTCTAATGAAAAACTGTTTTTT. It encodes CASSPGLSNEKLFF.